This T cell receptor (beta chain) was documented in a study of cytotoxic CD8 clonotypes in ibrutinib-treated CLL (dated by TCRdb to the early 2020s). Concerning the study at large: The cohort was composed of about 10 relapsed/refractory and about 15 treatment-naive patients; IGHV unmutated status was identified in approximately 17 patients. Partial responses were observed in approximately 24 patients and complete responses in 2; after a median follow-up of 68 months, remission was maintained in 15 or so patients and progression was observed in approximately 12. Response samples were taken after a median of roughly a year on treatment, ranging from about 6 to 40 months. Samples averaged roughly 260,000 productive templates and roughly 86,000 productive rearrangements. Longitudinal samples were available for about 30% of the 86 trial participants. Cryopreserved peripheral blood mononuclear cells were obtained prior to treatment, at the time of response, and at either disease progression or sustained remission. Every sample from remission and from progressive disease was obtained while the patients were still on ibrutinib. Findings and caveats that apply to the study as a whole: Sustained-remission and progressing patients did not have matched sampling times, and lymph node repertoires were not examined. Baseline clonality exceeded that of age-matched healthy donors and correlated strongly with circulating CD8+ T-cell counts. Public clonotypes were rare and either shrank or stayed stable during treatment, and the rise in clonality at ibrutinib response reflected expansion of private clonotypes. Clonality increased at ibrutinib response, stayed stable in sustained remission, and fell back toward baseline at progression.

On this clone: The target of this receptor is not known. Base qualities are missing; no much larger clone stands one base away.

In light of the paper, this sample's time point label describes: approximately 11 months on ibrutinib. For TCR beta library preparation, roughly 2.2 micrograms of genomic DNA were isolated from cryopreserved PBMCs. Longitudinal blood samples from CLL patients on ibrutinib monotherapy were analyzed using high-throughput TCR beta sequencing. Patients were enrolled in a phase 2 open-label single-center ibrutinib monotherapy trial. On a MiSeq, deep resolution sequencing aimed for a depth between 1 in 1 million and 1 in 200,000 T cells, with each clonotype covered 10x on average. TCR beta libraries were generated with the immunoSEQ hsTCRB Kit. The source study handled its data this way. Data were analyzed with ImmunoSEQ Data Assistant and ImmunoSEQ Analyzer, with V, D and J genes assigned per IMGT definitions. Clonality, which ranges from 0 to 1, was calculated as one minus the normalized Shannon entropy of productive rearrangement frequencies. Only overrepresented clonotypes making up at least 0.05% of the repertoire of each patient were included in the public clonotype analysis. Repertoires from some twelve age-matched healthy donors in immuneACCESS were used as clonality controls. TCRdb retrieved this table from immuneACCESS and kept in-frame rearrangements only. Not all clones are present; in checked studies, unresolved V genes account for under half, and no reason is known for the remainder. The V and J calls and the clone size are those of that table, but D and trimming were determined from the DNA. Within this sample are 45,000 to 55,000 clones, with approximately 51% of them counted one time only. About 31% of the sample is taken by the ten largest.

The sequence was collected from a human donor with chronic lymphocytic leukemia. Sample: PBMCs, taken after 12 months of ibrutinib treatment.

Here is the DNA: TGTGCCAGCAGCTCGCTACACTACGAGCAGTACTTC. Its amino acids are CASSSLHYEQYF. Rearrangement joined TRBV5-6 to TRBJ2-5; no D gene call is confident. The J call may be faulty, since TRBJ2-7 better matches the DNA end. From cysteine to phenylalanine, the CDR3 is 12 amino acids long. The sequence is cut down to CDR3 DNA, 36 bases in frame from base 1. In the germline V gene, CDR1 corresponds to SGHDT and CDR2 to YYEEEE.